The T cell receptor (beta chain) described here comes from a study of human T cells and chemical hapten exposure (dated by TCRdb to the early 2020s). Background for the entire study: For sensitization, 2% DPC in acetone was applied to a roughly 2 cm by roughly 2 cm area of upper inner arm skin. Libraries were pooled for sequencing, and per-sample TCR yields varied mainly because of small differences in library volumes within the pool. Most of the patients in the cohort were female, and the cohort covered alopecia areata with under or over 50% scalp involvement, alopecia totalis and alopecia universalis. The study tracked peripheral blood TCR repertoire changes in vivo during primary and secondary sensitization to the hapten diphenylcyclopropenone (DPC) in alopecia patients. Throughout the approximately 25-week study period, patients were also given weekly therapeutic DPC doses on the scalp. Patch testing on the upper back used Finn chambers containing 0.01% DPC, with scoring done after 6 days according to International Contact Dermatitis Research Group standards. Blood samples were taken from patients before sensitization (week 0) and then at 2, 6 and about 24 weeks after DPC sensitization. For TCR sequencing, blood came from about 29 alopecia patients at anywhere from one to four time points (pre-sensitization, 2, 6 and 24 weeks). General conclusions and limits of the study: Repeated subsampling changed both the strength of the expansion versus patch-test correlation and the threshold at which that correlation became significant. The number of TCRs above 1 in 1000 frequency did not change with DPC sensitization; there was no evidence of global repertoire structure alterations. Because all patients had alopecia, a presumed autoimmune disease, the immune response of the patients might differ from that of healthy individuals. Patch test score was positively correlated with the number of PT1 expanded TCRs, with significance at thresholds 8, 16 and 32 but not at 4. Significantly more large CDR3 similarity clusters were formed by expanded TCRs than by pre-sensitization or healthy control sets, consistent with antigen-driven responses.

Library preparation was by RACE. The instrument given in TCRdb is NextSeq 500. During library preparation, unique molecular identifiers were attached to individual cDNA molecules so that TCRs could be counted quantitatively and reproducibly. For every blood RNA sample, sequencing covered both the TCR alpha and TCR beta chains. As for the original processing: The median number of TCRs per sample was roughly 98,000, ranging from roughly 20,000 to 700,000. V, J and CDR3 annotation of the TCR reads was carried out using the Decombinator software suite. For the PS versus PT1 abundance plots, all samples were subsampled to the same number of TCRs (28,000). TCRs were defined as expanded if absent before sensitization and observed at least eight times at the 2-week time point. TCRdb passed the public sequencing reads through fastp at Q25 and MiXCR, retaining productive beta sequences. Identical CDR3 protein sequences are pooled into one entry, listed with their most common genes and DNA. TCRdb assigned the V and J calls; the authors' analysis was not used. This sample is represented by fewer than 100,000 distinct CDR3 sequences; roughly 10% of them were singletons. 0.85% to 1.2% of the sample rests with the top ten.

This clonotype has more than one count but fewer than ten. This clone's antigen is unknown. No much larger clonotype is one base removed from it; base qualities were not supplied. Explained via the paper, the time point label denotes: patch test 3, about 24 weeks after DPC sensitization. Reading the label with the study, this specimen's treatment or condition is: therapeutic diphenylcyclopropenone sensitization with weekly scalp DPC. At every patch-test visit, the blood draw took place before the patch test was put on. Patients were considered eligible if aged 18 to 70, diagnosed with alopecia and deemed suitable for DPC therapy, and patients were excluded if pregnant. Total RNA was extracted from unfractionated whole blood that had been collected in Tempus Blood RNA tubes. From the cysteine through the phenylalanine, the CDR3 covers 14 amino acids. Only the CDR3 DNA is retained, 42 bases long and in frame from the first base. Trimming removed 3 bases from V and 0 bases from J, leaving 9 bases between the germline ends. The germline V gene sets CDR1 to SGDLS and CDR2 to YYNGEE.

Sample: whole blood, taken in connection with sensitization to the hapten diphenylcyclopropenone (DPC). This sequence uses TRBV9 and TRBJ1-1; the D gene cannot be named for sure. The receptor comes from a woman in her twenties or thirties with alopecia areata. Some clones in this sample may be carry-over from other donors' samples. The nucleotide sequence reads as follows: TGTGCCAGCAGCGGTGGGGAGCTGAACACTGAAGCTTTCTTT. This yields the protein CASSGGELNTEAFF.